A selection of T cell receptor beta chains follows, all from one sample in a study of response to subunit inactivated influenza vaccine. Via MiXCR, TCRdb re-called the RT-PCR reads, giving one row per CDR3 protein. The table lists under 200,000 distinct CDR3 sequences, approximately 10% of them singletons. The specimen was non-naive T cells sorted from PBMCs, collected roughly 46 days after vaccination. The receptor set was obtained from a man aged 45-65 years who received an inactivated influenza vaccine. Both conserved end residues are part of each CDR3. D genes are given only for firm matches. Some rows mark clone size as missing; the rest say once, few, many or name a class of expanded clone.

abundance	v_gene	d_gene	j_gene	CDR3aa	CDR3nt
.	TRBV20-1	TRBD1	TRBJ2-3	CSARAPPGQSTDTQYF	TGCAGTGCTAGGGCCCCTCCGGGACAGTCAACAGATACGCAGTATTTT
many	TRBV6-6	.	TRBJ2-7	CASSYLAFYEQYF	TGTGCCAGCAGTTATTTGGCGTTCTACGAGCAGTACTTC
few	TRBV13	.	TRBJ1-6	CASSQGGIGSPLHF	TGTGCCAGCAGCCAGGGAGGAATCGGTTCACCCCTCCACTTT
few	TRBV12-3/TRBV12-4	TRBD1	TRBJ1-2	CASSPDRQGYGYTF	TGTGCCAGCAGTCCTGACAGACAGGGCTATGGCTACACCTTC
.	TRBV9	TRBD1	TRBJ1-3	CASSVEAGGRNTIYF	TGTGCCAGCAGCGTAGAAGCAGGGGGCCGAAACACCATATATTTT
many	TRBV6-2/TRBV6-3	.	TRBJ2-1	CASGGFEQFF	TGTGCCAGCGGGGGATTTGAGCAGTTCTTC
few	TRBV27	TRBD2	TRBJ2-2	CASSHLAGGNTGELFF	TGTGCCAGCAGTCACTTAGCGGGGGGGAACACCGGGGAGCTGTTTTTT
many	TRBV6-5	TRBD1	TRBJ1-1	CASSYSLRGRTEAFF	TGTGCCAGCAGTTACTCACTCAGGGGGCGAACTGAAGCTTTCTTT
few	TRBV7-2	.	TRBJ2-3	CASSLEQGSTDTQYF	TGTGCCAGCAGCTTAGAGCAGGGGAGCACAGATACGCAGTATTTT
.	TRBV6-1	TRBD2	TRBJ2-1	CASSEGLAGRSYNEQFF	TGTGCCAGCAGTGAGGGACTAGCGGGACGATCCTACAATGAGCAGTTCTTC
few	TRBV10-3	.	TRBJ2-3	CAISESGSFTDTQYF	TGTGCCATCAGTGAGTCGGGGTCATTCACAGATACGCAGTATTTT
.	TRBV2	TRBD1	TRBJ2-2	CASMGDRSAGELFF	TGTGCCAGCATGGGGGACAGGTCGGCCGGGGAGCTGTTTTTT
many	TRBV27	TRBD1	TRBJ2-7	CASSPRGRRGYYEQYF	TGTGCCAGCAGTCCCAGGGGGCGACGGGGTTACTACGAGCAGTACTTC
.	TRBV28	TRBD2	TRBJ2-7	CASSKVRAGGNEQYF	TGTGCCAGCAGCAAAGTACGAGCGGGAGGGAACGAGCAGTACTTC
.	TRBV4-1	.	TRBJ1-5	CASSLERTVNQPQHF	TGCGCCAGCAGCTTGGAACGGACAGTCAATCAGCCCCAGCATTTT
.	TRBV29-1	TRBD1	TRBJ1-4	CSVAGTGGEKLFF	TGCAGCGTTGCGGGGACAGGGGGAGAAAAACTGTTTTTT
few	TRBV7-8	TRBD1	TRBJ2-6	CASSRARDRGSGANVLTF	TGTGCCAGCAGCAGAGCCCGGGACAGGGGATCCGGGGCCAACGTCCTGACTTTC
few	TRBV7-2	.	TRBJ2-2	CASSLASANTGELFF	TGTGCCAGCAGCTTAGCTAGCGCGAACACCGGGGAGCTGTTTTTT